The 30 T cell receptor beta chains below come from one sample, sequenced in a study of cytotoxic CD8 clonotypes in ibrutinib-treated CLL. Assay: immunoSEQ multiplex PCR; the TCRdb copy retains only in-frame clones and omits some. The sample lists a few hundred thousand clones, approximately 80% occurring once. The sample here was PBMCs, taken before ibrutinib treatment. The receptors originated from a human donor with chronic lymphocytic leukemia.

This clone was found many times. The chain combines TRBV18 with TRBJ2-5, with D possibly being TRBD1 (5 bases). CDR3 size: 17 residues. The V gene lost 0 bases and the J gene lost 4 bases, with 18 bases spanning the gap. Germline V gene sequence: CDR1 KGHSH, CDR2 LQKENI. The CDR3 DNA follows: TGTGCCAGCTCACCACCCGCACAGGACCCGTTAGGAGAGACCCAGTACTTC. This encodes CASSPPAQDPLGETQYF.

This chain joins TRBV1 and TRBJ2-1. TRBV1 is a documented pseudogene. This CDR3 contains 21 residues. The CDR3 protein is CTSSQESWNRGTSVGHNEQFF. In DNA form, the CDR3 reads TGCACCAGCAGCCAAGAATCGTGGAACAGGGGCACTAGCGTGGGCCACAATGAGCAGTTCTTC.

The chain is built from TRBV6-5 and TRBJ2-7; D is uncertain. V lost 2 bases and J lost 2, with 7 bases in between. The germline CDR1 and CDR2 sequences are MNHEY and SVGAGI. The CDR3 is 13 residues long. For the CDR3, the DNA is TGTGCCAGCAGTTACCTAGGAGCCTACGAGCAGTACTTC. This codes for CASSYLGAYEQYF.

This clone has only one observation. The chain employs TRBV25-1 and TRBJ2-1; 7 positions match TRBD2. The length of the CDR3 is 18 residues. The V and J ends lost 1 base and 4 bases, in that order; junction bases with no gene match: 13. Germline V CDR1 and CDR2: MGHDK, SYGVNS. The CDR3 here is CASSESRQRGTLYNEQFF. The CDR3 region has the DNA TGTGCCAGCAGTGAATCTAGGCAGCGGGGAACCCTTTACAATGAGCAGTTCTTC.

This clone was seen once. This chain links TRBV11-2 with TRBJ2-1; TRBD2 agrees at 9 bases. J was trimmed by 5 bases and V by 5 bases; bases with no gene match: 7. Looked up from germline, CDR1 is SGHAT and CDR2 is FQNNGV. The CDR3 runs to 15 residues. The CDR3 DNA follows: TGTGCCAGCAGCCCAGGCCTAGCGGGAAACAATGAGCAGTTCTTC. This gives the protein CASSPGLAGNNEQFF.

The V gene is TRBV29-1, the J gene TRBJ2-3, with no clear D. Germline V lookup: CDR1 SQVTM, CDR2 ANQGSEA. CDR3 length equals 14 residues. The V and J ends lost 4 bases and 2 bases respectively, with 13 bases between them. The chain's CDR3 is CSVVWTEPTDTQYF. The CDR3 DNA is TGCAGCGTTGTTTGGACGGAGCCCACAGATACGCAGTATTTT.

The rearrangement joins TRBV6-6 to TRBJ2-7; 10 bases are shared with TRBD2. Per the germline V gene, CDR1 is MNHNY and CDR2 is SVGAGI (reference sequence). The junction had 14 bases not matched to a gene; V was cut back by 6 bases and J by 6 bases. The CDR3 is made up of 16 amino acids. CDR3 sequence reads: CASSRAGGIDTIEQYF. The CDR3 coding sequence is TGTGCCAGCAGCCGAGCGGGAGGGATAGATACGATCGAGCAGTACTTC.

This clone has more than one count but fewer than ten. The gene calls are TRBV30 and TRBJ1-1; D ambiguous. The CDR3 length is 13 residues. Trimming cost V 3 bases and J 7 bases, with 15 bases left between them. CDR1 and CDR2 from the germline V gene are GTSNPN and SVGIG (reference sequence). The CDR3 loop is CAWRLGLSSEAFF. The CDR3, as DNA: TGTGCCTGGAGACTCGGCTTATCGAGTGAAGCTTTCTTT. Full variable domain (outside the CDR3, taken from reference TRBV30 and TRBJ1-1): SQTIHQWPATLVQPVGSPLSLECTVEGTSNPNLYWYRQAAGRGLQLLFYSVGIGQISSEVPQNLSASRPQDRQFILSSKKLLLSDSGFYLCAWRLGLSSEAFFGQGTRLTVV.

The chain links TRBV19 to TRBJ2-3, with D perhaps assigned TRBD1 or TRBD2 (5 bases each). Germline V gene sequence: CDR1 LNHDA, CDR2 SQIVND (reference sequence). This CDR3 has 15 amino acids. V shed 5 bases and J shed 6 bases, with 18 bases lying between them. CDR3 nucleotides: TGTGCCAGTAGTGAGGGACGTTTTAGGCTTGATACGCAGTATTTT. The encoded protein is CASSEGRFRLDTQYF.

This clone was picked up many times. V usage is TRBV5-8 and J usage is TRBJ2-7; D not resolved. This CDR3 has 12 residues. CDR1 and CDR2 from the germline V gene are SGHTS and YDEGEE. V was clipped by 0 bases and J by 3 bases, with 4 bases between them. CDR3 sequence reads: CASSLAIYEQYF. Here the CDR3 DNA reads TGTGCCAGCAGCTTGGCCATCTACGAGCAGTACTTC. Based on the CDR3 plus reference TRBV5-8 and TRBJ2-7, the full variable domain is EAGVTQSPTHLIKTRGQQATLRCSPISGHTSVYWYQQALGLGLQFLLWYDEGEERNRGNFPPRFSGRQFPNYSSELNVNALELEDSALYLCASSLAIYEQYFGPGTRLTVT.

This clone appeared once. V is TRBV5-8 and J is TRBJ2-3; possible D gene TRBD2, 5 bases. Trimming shortened V by 0 bases and J by 0 bases, and 11 bases separated the two germline ends. The CDR3 has 16 amino acids. The germline V gene encodes CDR1 SGHTS and CDR2 YDEGEE. CDR3 DNA sequence: TGTGCCAGCAGCTTGGGAAGCGGCCTAAGCACAGATACGCAGTATTTT. It is translated as CASSLGSGLSTDTQYF.

This clone was found a few times. The V gene is TRBV6-5, the J gene TRBJ2-7, with D possibly matching TRBD1 (5 bases). Germline lookup yields CDR1 MNHEY and CDR2 SVGAGI. V was shortened by 3 bases and J by 5 bases, with 20 bases between the two germline ends. This CDR3 is built from 16 residues. The CDR3 DNA reads as TGTGCCAGCAGTTATAACCCAGGGCAGGGTAGCCACGAGCAGTACTTC. This gives the protein CASSYNPGQGSHEQYF.

This chain connects TRBV7-9 to TRBJ2-1; perhaps TRBD1 as D (5 bases). Germline V gene lookup returns CDR1 SEHNR and CDR2 FQNEAQ (reference sequence). CDR3 length equals 12 residues. The V end was cut by 1 base, the J end by 10 bases, with 8 bases between. The CDR3 DNA reads as TGTGCCAGCAGCTTAGAGGGGCTCGAGCAGTTCTTC. As protein: CASSLEGLEQFF.

The J gene is TRBJ1-2, the V gene TRBV14; D is uncertain. This CDR3 has 13 amino acids. Trimming took 1 base from V and 4 from J, leaving 7 bases between them. The germline V gene has CDR1 SGHDN and CDR2 FVKESK. The CDR3 bases are TGTGCCAGCAGCCAAGGCCAAGCCTATGGCTACACCTTC. This sequence encodes CASSQGQAYGYTF.

This clone has just one count. The chain couples TRBV6-5 to TRBJ1-3, with 9 positions matching TRBD1. CDR3 length: 15 amino acids. Germline-derived CDR1 and CDR2 are MNHEY and SVGAGI. V gave up 6 bases and J gave up 2 bases; unmatched junction bases: 5. The chain's CDR3 is CASSAGQGTGNTIYF. CDR3 coding DNA: TGTGCCAGCAGCGCGGGACAGGGCACTGGAAACACCATATATTTT.

This chain uses TRBV5-1 with TRBJ2-2; TRBD1 is a possible D gene (6 bases). CDR1 and CDR2 (germline): SGHRS, YFSETQ. This CDR3 contains 16 residues. Trimming shortened V by 0 bases and J by 0 bases, and 9 bases separated the two germline ends. The CDR3 protein is CASSLAQGSNTGELFF. DNA for the CDR3: TGCGCCAGCAGCTTGGCCCAGGGGTCGAACACCGGGGAGCTGTTTTTT.

The CDR3 region has the DNA TGTGCCAGCAGCTTCCGGACAGGGAACACTGAAGCTTTCTTT. Protein product: CASSFRTGNTEAFF. The chain couples TRBV7-8 to TRBJ1-1, with 7 nucleotides matching TRBD1. Per the germline V gene, CDR1 is SGHVS and CDR2 is FQNEAQ. The CDR3 extends over 14 amino acids. V was clipped by 3 bases and J by 1 base; unmatched bases: 2.

This chain links TRBV5-5 with TRBJ2-7; 8 bases line up with TRBD2. The junction had 14 bases not matched to a gene; V was cut back by 3 bases and J by 6 bases. The CDR3 spans 16 residues. Germline V lookup: CDR1 SGHKS, CDR2 YYEKEE (reference sequence). The CDR3 region is CASSYLPERESVEQYF. Written as DNA, the CDR3 is TGTGCCAGCAGCTACCTCCCCGAGCGGGAGTCGGTCGAGCAGTACTTC.

The chain employs TRBV6-5 and TRBJ2-7; D possibly uses TRBD1 or TRBD2 (5 bases each). Trimming cost V 5 bases and J 3 bases, with 14 bases left between them. Germline CDR1 and CDR2: MNHEY and SVGAGI. The CDR3 totals 14 residues. CDR3 region: CASSRRDGFYEQYF. The CDR3 DNA sequence: TGTGCCAGCAGTCGACGGGACGGATTCTACGAGCAGTACTTC.

The chain uses TRBV7-2 and TRBJ2-2, with TRBD2 matching over 11 bases. V was pared by 7 bases and J by 8 bases, with 15 bases of the junction left unmatched. In germline, CDR1 is SGHTA, CDR2 FQGNSA. The CDR3 is 17 residues long. This CDR3 is CASNLLLAGGPWGELFF. CDR3 bases: TGTGCCAGCAACCTACTTTTAGCGGGAGGGCCGTGGGGGGAGCTGTTTTTT.

The chain couples TRBV5-1 to TRBJ2-7; D is possibly TRBD1 (5 bases). This CDR3 is 13 amino acids long. Germline V CDR1 and CDR2: SGHRS, YFSETQ. V shed 5 bases and J shed 5 bases, with 14 bases lying between them. The CDR3 bases are TGCGCCAGCAGGGGGCGGCCTAGGGACGAGCAGTACTTC. Amino acid sequence: CASRGRPRDEQYF.

The V gene is TRBV15, the J gene TRBJ2-1, with D unresolved. CDR1 is LNHNV, CDR2 YYDKDF, per germline (reference sequence). The CDR3 runs 15 residues. V was clipped by 2 bases and J by 9 bases, with 17 bases between them. The CDR3 coding sequence is TGTGCCACCAGCAGATCCCACGTCAAGGTCGGTGAGCAGTTCTTC. This gives the protein CATSRSHVKVGEQFF.

This chain connects TRBV5-1 to TRBJ2-5; TRBD2 agrees at 9 bases. V shed 0 bases, J shed 3 bases, and the junction held 6 bases outside the gene matches. CDR1 and CDR2 (germline): SGHRS, YFSETQ. CDR3 length: 16 amino acids. CDR3 in DNA: TGCGCCAGCAGCTTGGTTGCGGGAGGGCCTAAAGAGACCCAGTACTTC. The encoded protein is CASSLVAGGPKETQYF. Supplemented by reference TRBV5-1 and TRBJ2-5, the full variable domain reads KAGVTQTPRYLIKTRGQQVTLSCSPISGHRSVSWYQQTPGQGLQFLFEYFSETQRNKGNFPGRFSGRQFSNSRSEMNVSTLELGDSALYLCASSLVAGGPKETQYFGPGTRLLVL.

The V call is TRBV29-1, the J call TRBJ2-7; D might be TRBD2 (7 bases). The germline V gene has CDR1 SQVTM and CDR2 ANQGSEA. This CDR3 is 14 amino acids long. Trimming shortened V by 7 bases and J by 4 bases, and 20 bases separated the two germline ends. The CDR3 is CSAKGPAGTYEQYF. The CDR3 DNA is TGCAGCGCAAAGGGACCAGCGGGGACATACGAGCAGTACTTC.

The rearrangement joins TRBV5-4 to TRBJ1-1; D uncertain. V dropped 0 bases and J dropped 5 bases, with 11 bases sitting between them. From germline, CDR1 is SGHNT and CDR2 YYREEE (reference sequence). This CDR3 comprises 14 residues. CDR3 residues: CASSLGRLWTEAFF. The CDR3 DNA sequence: TGTGCCAGCAGCTTGGGTCGGCTCTGGACTGAAGCTTTCTTT. The full variable domain, its missing parts supplied by reference TRBV5-4 and TRBJ1-1, is ETGVTQSPTHLIKTRGQQVTLRCSSQSGHNTVSWYQQALGQGPQFIFQYYREEENGRGNFPPRFSGLQFPNYSSELNVNALELDDSALYLCASSLGRLWTEAFFGQGTRLTVV.

The chain combines TRBV27 with TRBJ2-1; 13 bases line up with TRBD2. The germline gives CDR1 MNHEY, CDR2 SMNVEV (reference sequence). The CDR3 sequence is 15 residues long. V was clipped by 6 bases and J by 7 bases; unmatched bases: 6. The CDR3 loop reads CASSLLAGGLNEQFF. The CDR3 region has the DNA TGTGCCAGCAGCCTACTAGCGGGAGGGCTGAATGAGCAGTTCTTC.

The chain combines TRBV11-3 with TRBJ1-5; weak D call: TRBD1 (5 bases). The V end was cut by 8 bases, the J end by 7 bases, with 18 bases between. Germline lookup yields CDR1 SGHNT and CDR2 YENEEA. This CDR3 region has 14 residues. The CDR3 DNA is TGTGCCAGCCAGACAGCTGAACGTGAACAGCCCCAGCATTTT. Translating it yields CASQTAEREQPQHF.

The chain is built from TRBV28 and TRBJ2-7, with 10 bases that match TRBD1. Germline assignment: CDR1 MDHEN and CDR2 SYDVKM. V was clipped by 6 bases and J by 5 bases; unmatched bases: 7. CDR3 size: 14 residues. CDR3 sequence reads: CASRRRDRGDEQYF. The CDR3 DNA reads as TGTGCCAGCAGACGTCGGGACAGGGGTGACGAGCAGTACTTC.

The rearrangement uses TRBV11-2 and TRBJ1-5; D remains unclear. Germline CDR1 reads SGHAT; CDR2 reads FQNNGV. The V end lost 0 bases, the J end lost 5 bases, and 8 bases lay between the germline ends. CDR3 length equals 14 residues. This chain's CDR3 is CASSLDQSDQPQHF. CDR3 DNA: TGTGCCAGCAGCTTAGATCAATCCGATCAGCCCCAGCATTTT.

The CDR3 DNA reads TGTGCCAGCAGCGTAGATGCAGGGACTAGCACAGATACGCAGTATTTT. Its translation: CASSVDAGTSTDTQYF. This rearrangement joins TRBV9 to TRBJ2-3, with D perhaps TRBD2 (6 bases). V lost 0 bases and J lost 0, with 11 bases in between. The CDR3 is 16 amino acids. In germline, CDR1 is SGDLS, CDR2 YYNGEE. The full variable domain, completed using reference TRBV9 and TRBJ2-3, is DSGVTQTPKHLITATGQRVTLRCSPRSGDLSVYWYQQSLDQGLQFLIQYYNGEERAKGNILERFSAQQFPDLHSELNLSSLELGDSALYFCASSVDAGTSTDTQYFGPGTRLTVL.